The rows below give T cell receptor beta chains drawn from one sample of a study of cytomegalovirus exposure and HLA in healthy donors. Using immunoSEQ multiplex PCR, the repertoire was profiled, and TCRdb retains in-frame clones only, with some absent. Here the sample spans more than 100,000 clones, roughly 80% being singletons. The sample consisted of PBMCs. The source of these receptors is a female donor in good health and CMV-seropositive. Both conserved end residues are part of each CDR3. The D gene is left open where the match is weak. A row's size may be missing; if present it is once, few, many or a size class.

J gene,V gene,D gene,clone size,CDR3 protein,CDR3 DNA
TRBJ2-7,TRBV7-6,TRBD2,.,CASSLLAGGLFSYEQYF,TGTGCCAGCAGCTTATTGGCGGGGGGCCTTTTTTCCTACGAGCAGTACTTC
TRBJ2-1,TRBV13,TRBD2,.,CASSFGGGPPFGEQFF,TGTGCCAGCAGCTTTGGCGGGGGGCCGCCTTTTGGTGAGCAGTTCTTC
TRBJ1-4,TRBV28,TRBD1,.,CATQFFGTGDKLFF,TGTGCCACCCAGTTTTTTGGAACAGGGGACAAACTGTTTTTT
TRBJ2-7,TRBV29-1,TRBD2,few,CSVLGLAGGSYEQYF,TGCAGCGTTCTAGGGCTAGCGGGGGGGTCCTACGAGCAGTACTTC
TRBJ1-1,TRBV7-9,.,.,CASSLGDTASDEAFF,TGTGCCAGCAGCTTAGGGGACACCGCCTCGGATGAAGCTTTCTTT
TRBJ1-5,TRBV10-3,.,once,CAIAPNTERPQHF,TGTGCCATCGCCCCCAATACTGAGAGGCCCCAGCATTTT
TRBJ1-5,TRBV27,.,.,CASSSDTSSGQPQHF,TGTGCCAGCAGTTCAGATACTTCCTCGGGTCAGCCCCAGCATTTT
TRBJ2-4,TRBV5-1,TRBD1,.,CASSLGQGDADIQYF,TGCGCCAGCAGCTTGGGACAGGGGGACGCGGACATTCAGTACTTC
TRBJ2-5,TRBV7-9,.,.,CASSLSGETQYF,TGTGCCAGCAGCTTAAGCGGGGAGACCCAGTACTTC
TRBJ1-3,TRBV6-1,TRBD1,.,CASRYRGGSGNTIYF,TGTGCCAGCAGGTACAGGGGAGGCTCTGGAAACACCATATATTTT
TRBJ1-3,TRBV18,.,.,CASSESPRGSSGNTIYF,TGTGCCAGCTCAGAGTCGCCCAGGGGATCGTCCGGAAACACCATATATTTT
TRBJ1-2,TRBV7-9,.,.,CASSLEGGAIGFNGYTF,TGTGCCAGCAGCTTAGAAGGGGGGGCGATAGGATTCAATGGCTACACCTTC
TRBJ2-5,TRBV6-5,.,.,CASTSLVQETQYF,TGTGCCAGCACTAGCCTCGTCCAAGAGACCCAGTACTTC
TRBJ2-5,TRBV7-9,TRBD2,.,CASSLWRGGQETQYF,TGTGCCAGCAGCCTTTGGCGGGGGGGTCAAGAGACCCAGTACTTC
TRBJ1-1,TRBV5-6,.,.,CASSLVRGGEAFF,TGTGCCAGCAGCTTGGTCAGGGGCGGTGAAGCTTTCTTT
TRBJ2-3,TRBV19,TRBD1,.,CASRTGASDTQYF,TGTGCCAGTAGGACAGGGGCGTCAGATACGCAGTATTTT
TRBJ2-7,TRBV5-1,.,few,CASSDAGTLAYEQYF,TGCGCCAGCAGCGACGCCGGGACACTCGCTTACGAGCAGTACTTC
TRBJ2-7,TRBV5-6,.,.,CASSLGQRSYEQYF,TGTGCCAGCAGCTTGGGCCAGCGCTCCTACGAGCAGTACTTC
TRBJ2-7,TRBV2,TRBD1,.,CASSDLGPGTDYEQYF,TGTGCCAGCAGTGACTTGGGGCCCGGGACAGACTACGAGCAGTACTTC
TRBJ1-2,TRBV10-3,TRBD1,.,CAISGTGNGYTF,TGTGCCATCAGTGGGACAGGGAATGGCTACACCTTC
TRBJ1-4,TRBV18,.,.,CASSLGQIATNEKLFF,TGTGCCAGCTCACTCGGACAGATTGCAACTAATGAAAAACTGTTTTTT
TRBJ1-5,TRBV7-2,.,.,CASSLWTEQPQHF,TGTGCCAGCAGCTTATGGACAGAACAGCCCCAGCATTTT
TRBJ2-2,TRBV5-1,.,once,CASSLTATGELFF,TGCGCCAGCAGCTTGACTGCCACCGGGGAGCTGTTTTTT
TRBJ1-1,TRBV5-1,TRBD1,.,CASSPVTGAGTEAFF,TGCGCCAGCAGCCCGGTGACAGGGGCGGGCACTGAAGCTTTCTTT
TRBJ1-6,TRBV30,TRBD1,.,CAWSPGTGNSPLHF,TGTGCCTGGAGCCCCGGGACAGGGAACTCACCCCTCCACTTT
TRBJ1-4,TRBV7-9,.,.,CASSLGAVEKLFF,TGTGCCAGCAGCTTAGGGGCAGTTGAAAAACTGTTTTTT
TRBJ1-4,TRBV5-1,.,.,CASSWTGGPDEKLFF,TGCGCCAGCAGCTGGACGGGGGGGCCGGATGAAAAACTGTTTTTT
TRBJ2-3,TRBV30,.,.,CAWSLLSPRTDTQYF,TGTGCCTGGAGTCTACTCTCCCCCCGCACAGATACGCAGTATTTT
TRBJ1-1,TRBV6-4,TRBD1,.,CASFWTGNTEAFF,TGTGCCAGCTTTTGGACAGGGAACACTGAAGCTTTCTTT
TRBJ1-2,TRBV29-1,TRBD1,.,CSVEGPTGGAFYGYTF,TGCAGCGTTGAAGGCCCGACAGGGGGCGCATTCTATGGCTACACCTTC
TRBJ1-1,TRBV30,.,.,CAWSVQKEAFF,TGTGCCTGGAGTGTACAGAAAGAAGCTTTCTTT
TRBJ2-1,TRBV5-5,.,.,CASSLGQPYNEQFF,TGTGCCAGCAGCTTAGGACAACCCTACAATGAGCAGTTCTTC
TRBJ2-3,TRBV5-1,TRBD1,.,CASSSSDRGLTSTDTQYF,TGCGCCAGCAGCTCTAGCGACAGGGGGCTGACTAGCACAGATACGCAGTATTTT
TRBJ2-2,TRBV4-1,.,few,CASSQGPSQGELFF,TGCGCCAGCAGCCAAGGGCCTTCCCAGGGGGAGCTGTTTTTT
TRBJ2-3,TRBV5-1,TRBD1,few,CASSRTGQSTDTQYF,TGCGCCAGCAGCCGAACGGGACAGAGCACAGATACGCAGTATTTT
TRBJ1-2,TRBV4-1,TRBD1,.,CASSQEGAPTGGYGYTF,TGCGCCAGCAGCCAAGAAGGGGCCCCGACAGGGGGATATGGCTACACCTTC
TRBJ1-1,TRBV27,.,.,CASRDTGKPEAFF,TGTGCCAGCAGAGACACCGGGAAACCTGAAGCTTTCTTT
TRBJ1-5,TRBV6-4,.,.,CASSSMRRQPQHF,TGTGCCAGCAGTAGCATGAGGCGACAGCCCCAGCATTTT
TRBJ1-2,TRBV6-5,.,.,CASSYSGSYGYTF,TGTGCCAGCAGTTATTCGGGGAGCTATGGCTACACCTTC
TRBJ1-2,TRBV19,TRBD1,.,CASSPQGTANYGYTF,TGTGCCAGTAGCCCTCAGGGGACAGCTAACTATGGCTACACCTTC
TRBJ1-5,TRBV2,TRBD1,once,CASRTGTGGNQPQHF,TGTGCCAGCAGGACCGGGACAGGGGGCAATCAGCCCCAGCATTTT
TRBJ1-1,TRBV6-5,.,.,CATTGQSNTEAFF,TGTGCCACAACAGGACAGTCGAACACTGAAGCTTTCTTT
TRBJ2-1,TRBV29-1,TRBD2,.,CSVERLAALWDEQFF,TGCAGCGTTGAAAGACTAGCGGCACTTTGGGATGAGCAGTTCTTC
TRBJ1-1,TRBV6-1,.,.,CASGVTLTWAFF,TGTGCCAGCGGAGTTACCCTCACTTGGGCTTTCTTT
TRBJ2-2,TRBV6-1,TRBD2,once,CASSVRRGGTGELFF,TGTGCCAGCAGTGTTCGTCGGGGGGGGACCGGGGAGCTGTTTTTT
TRBJ2-1,TRBV4-1,.,.,CASSPLAGLHEQFF,TGCGCCAGCAGCCCGCTCGCGGGCCTCCATGAGCAGTTCTTC
TRBJ1-3,TRBV7-2,.,.,CASSLLSSGNTIYF,TGTGCCAGCAGCCTACTGAGTTCTGGAAACACCATATATTTT
TRBJ2-5,TRBV6-1,.,.,CASSESHRGETQYF,TGTGCCAGCAGTGAAAGCCATAGGGGTGAGACCCAGTACTTC
TRBJ1-3,TRBV4-2,.,.,CASSHPRQLRSGNTIYF,TGTGCCAGCAGCCATCCCCGACAGCTTCGCTCTGGAAACACCATATATTTT
TRBJ1-2,TRBV7-9,.,.,CASTHSGNYTF,TGTGCCAGCACCCACTCAGGAAACTACACCTTC
TRBJ1-5,TRBV30,.,.,CAWSVGEDQPQHF,TGTGCCTGGAGTGTAGGGGAAGATCAGCCCCAGCATTTT
TRBJ1-3,TRBV4-2,.,.,CASSQAPVVPNSGNTIYF,TGTGCCAGCAGCCAAGCCCCTGTAGTCCCCAACTCTGGAAACACCATATATTTT
TRBJ2-5,TRBV6-1,TRBD1,.,CASSGRQGLQETQYF,TGTGCCAGCAGTGGCCGACAGGGGTTACAAGAGACCCAGTACTTC
TRBJ1-4,TRBV5-4,.,.,CASSLEMGGRIEKLFF,TGTGCCAGCAGCTTGGAGATGGGGGGGCGCATCGAAAAACTGTTTTTT
TRBJ2-5,TRBV29-1,.,.,CSAKRGRYQETQYF,TGCAGCGCGAAGAGGGGGAGATACCAAGAGACCCAGTACTTC
TRBJ1-6,TRBV2,.,.,CASTESRGNSPLHF,TGTGCCAGCACAGAGTCTAGGGGTAATTCACCCCTCCACTTT
TRBJ2-1,TRBV5-4,TRBD2,.,CASSLASGVRNNEQFF,TGTGCCAGCAGCTTGGCTAGCGGGGTCCGAAACAATGAGCAGTTCTTC
TRBJ2-2,TRBV27,TRBD1,.,CASSSGQGYPSYTGELFF,TGTGCCAGCAGTTCGGGACAGGGTTATCCCTCTTACACCGGGGAGCTGTTTTTT
TRBJ2-3,TRBV30,TRBD1,.,CAWTFPRGRGTDTQYF,TGTGCCTGGACTTTCCCCAGGGGGCGCGGCACAGATACGCAGTATTTT
TRBJ2-7,TRBV28,.,few,CASGTNYYEQYF,TGTGCCAGCGGGACAAACTACTACGAGCAGTACTTC